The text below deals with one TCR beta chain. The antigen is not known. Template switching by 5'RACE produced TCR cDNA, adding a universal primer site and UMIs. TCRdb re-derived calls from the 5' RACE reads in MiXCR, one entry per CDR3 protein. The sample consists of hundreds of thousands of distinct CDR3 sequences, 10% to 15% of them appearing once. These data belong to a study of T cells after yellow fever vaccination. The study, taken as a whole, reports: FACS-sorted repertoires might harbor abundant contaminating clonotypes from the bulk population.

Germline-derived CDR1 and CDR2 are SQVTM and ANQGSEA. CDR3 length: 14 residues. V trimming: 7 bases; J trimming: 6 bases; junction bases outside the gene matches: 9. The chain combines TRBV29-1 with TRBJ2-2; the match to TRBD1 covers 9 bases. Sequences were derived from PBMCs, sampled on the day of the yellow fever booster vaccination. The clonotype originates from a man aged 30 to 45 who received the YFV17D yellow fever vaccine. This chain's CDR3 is CSALGQGAAGELFF. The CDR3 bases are TGCAGCGCCCTGGGACAGGGTGCTGCCGGGGAGCTGTTTTTT.